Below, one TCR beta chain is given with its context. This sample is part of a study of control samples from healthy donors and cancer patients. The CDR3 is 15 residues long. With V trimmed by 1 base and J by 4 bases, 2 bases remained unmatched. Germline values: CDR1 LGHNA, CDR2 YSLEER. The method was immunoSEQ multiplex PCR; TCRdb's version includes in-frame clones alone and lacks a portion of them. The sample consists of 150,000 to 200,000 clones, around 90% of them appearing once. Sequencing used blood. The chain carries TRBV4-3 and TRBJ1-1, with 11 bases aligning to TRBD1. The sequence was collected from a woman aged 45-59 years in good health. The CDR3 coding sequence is TGCGCCAGCAGCCAAGCCGGGACAGGGGGCACTGAAGCTTTCTTT. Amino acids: CASSQAGTGGTEAFF.